This is a list of T cell receptor beta chains from one sample in a study of shared clonotypes between healthy human individuals. Repertoires were generated with immunoSEQ multiplex PCR, while TCRdb's copy carries only in-frame clones and drops some. The sample has some 2,000,000 clones, around 95% seen once; the top ten hold roughly 0.13%. What was sequenced was naive CD4+ T cells sorted from blood. All receptors derive from a man in his late teens or twenties in good health. Both conserved end residues are part of each CDR3. The order of the fields is CDR3 length, J gene, V gene, D gene, clone size, CDR3 DNA, CDR3 protein. D genes are given only for firm matches. Only some rows state a clone size, as once, few, many or a class for expanded clones.

11,TRBJ2-3,TRBV2,.,.,TGTGCCAGCACTATCACAGATACGCAGTATTTT,CASTITDTQYF
14,TRBJ1-1,TRBV11-2,.,.,TGTGCCAGCAGTCCCTTCGGGGTTTACACTGAAGCTTTCTTT,CASSPFGVYTEAFF
16,TRBJ1-5,TRBV28,.,.,TGTGCCAGCAGTACAACACGAGGGACTAGCAATCAGCCCCAGCATTTT,CASSTTRGTSNQPQHF
14,TRBJ1-5,TRBV7-2,.,.,TGTGCCAGCAGCTTAGCGTGGGAGGGGCAGCCCCAGCATTTT,CASSLAWEGQPQHF
16,TRBJ1-2,TRBV11-2,.,once,TGTGCCAGCAGCTTAGCGCTCCCACCTCAGGGGATGGCTAATACCTTC,CASSLALPPQGMANTF
14,TRBJ1-2,TRBV15,.,.,TGTGCCACCAGCAGAGATCGACTCTCGGGTGGCTACACCTTC,CATSRDRLSGGYTF
17,TRBJ2-7,TRBV5-1,.,.,TGCGCCAGCAGCCTCCGAGGGCTGCCGGCCGTGGGTAACGAGCAGTACTTC,CASSLRGLPAVGNEQYF
15,TRBJ2-1,TRBV5-4,TRBD2,.,TGTGCCAGCAGCCGGGACTATCCACAGTACAATGAGCAGTTCTTC,CASSRDYPQYNEQFF
15,TRBJ2-2,TRBV7-2,.,.,TGTGCCAGCAGCTACTCTAGTCAGACTTCCGGGGAGCTGTTTTTT,CASSYSSQTSGELFF
19,TRBJ1-4,TRBV21-1,.,.,TGTGCCAGCAGCAGAAAATCCCCAACCCCAGGGGCCAGCCGTGAAAAACTGTTTTTT,CASSRKSPTPGASREKLFF
14,TRBJ2-5,TRBV19,TRBD1,.,TGTGCCAGCCAAATAGGACAGGGGACGGGGACCCAGTACTTC,CASQIGQGTGTQYF
16,TRBJ2-6,TRBV5-1,TRBD1,.,TGCGCCAGTCGGGGACAGCCTATCTCTGGGGCCAACGTCCTGACTTTC,CASRGQPISGANVLTF
15,TRBJ2-2,TRBV6-1,.,.,TGTGCCAGCAGTGATTGGTCGCGGAGAAGCGGGGAGCTGTTTTTT,CASSDWSRRSGELFF
13,TRBJ2-7,TRBV10-3,.,.,TGTGCCATCAGCCAGGCGAGCTCCTACGAGCAGTACTTC,CAISQASSYEQYF
13,TRBJ1-1,TRBV30,.,.,TGTGCCTGGAGTGTAAACCAGGGGACTGAAGCTTTCTTT,CAWSVNQGTEAFF
16,TRBJ1-6,TRBV19,TRBD1,.,TGTGCCAGTAGTTCAACCTTGGGACAGGCTAATTCACCCCTCCACTTT,CASSSTLGQANSPLHF
15,TRBJ2-1,TRBV5-8,TRBD2,.,TGTGCCAGCAGCTCGGGACTAGCGGGAATCAATGAGCAGTTCTTC,CASSSGLAGINEQFF
16,TRBJ2-2,TRBV11-3,.,.,TGTGCCAGCAGCGGAGGGGCCTCTGCCCCAGCCGGGGAGCTGTTTTTT,CASSGGASAPAGELFF
14,TRBJ1-1,TRBV2,.,.,TGTGCCAGCAGTGAATTGGGGGGAGTAACTGAAGCTTTCTTT,CASSELGGVTEAFF
15,TRBJ1-6,TRBV2,.,.,TGTGCCAGCAGTGTTACCGGGACACCGAATTCACCCCTCCACTTT,CASSVTGTPNSPLHF
17,TRBJ2-3,TRBV5-8,TRBD1,.,TGTGCCAGCAGCGGACAGGGGGCCTCCTTAAGCACAGATACGCAGTATTTT,CASSGQGASLSTDTQYF
16,TRBJ2-7,TRBV28,.,.,TGTGCCAGCAGTCCCTCCGGGAAGGGGTGGTCTTACGAGCAGTACTTC,CASSPSGKGWSYEQYF
16,TRBJ1-5,TRBV7-8,TRBD1,once,TGTGCCAGCAGCTTTTCGTCGGGACAGGGAAATCAGCCCCAGCATTTT,CASSFSSGQGNQPQHF
14,TRBJ2-2,TRBV11-2,TRBD1,.,TGTGCCAGCAGCCACAGGGGGTACACCGGGGAGCTGTTTTTT,CASSHRGYTGELFF
14,TRBJ1-4,TRBV4-2,TRBD1,.,TGTGCCAGCAGCCTTTCCGGACAGGGTGAAAAACTGTTTTTT,CASSLSGQGEKLFF
15,TRBJ2-3,TRBV11-2,TRBD2,.,TGTGCCAGCAGCCTCCCCAGACTAGCTGCCGATACGCAGTATTTT,CASSLPRLAADTQYF
15,TRBJ2-2,TRBV19,TRBD1,.,TGTGCCAGTACAGGGACAGGGGCGAACACCGGGGAGCTGTTTTTT,CASTGTGANTGELFF
14,TRBJ1-4,TRBV6-5,TRBD1,.,TGTGCCAGCAGTTACAGGGGACAGGTGGAAAAACTGTTTTTT,CASSYRGQVEKLFF
15,TRBJ2-7,TRBV5-6,TRBD1,.,TGTGCCAGCAGTAAATGGACAGGAATCAATTACGAGCAGTACTTC,CASSKWTGINYEQYF
15,TRBJ2-5,TRBV5-1,.,.,TGCGCCAGCAGCTTGTCCGCAGGCCGGGGAGAGACCCAGTACTTC,CASSLSAGRGETQYF
15,TRBJ2-7,TRBV15,.,once,TGTGCCACCAGCAGGAGCACAGGGAGCTCCTACGAGCAGTACTTC,CATSRSTGSSYEQYF
15,TRBJ1-4,TRBV25-1,.,.,TGTGCCAGCAGTCTTAGGACACACCAACTCGAAAAACTGTTTTTT,CASSLRTHQLEKLFF
14,TRBJ2-7,TRBV7-9,.,.,TGTGCCAGCAGCTTAAGATTGGAGGGCTACGAGCAGTACTTC,CASSLRLEGYEQYF
14,TRBJ2-2,TRBV7-2,.,.,TGTGCCAGCAGCTTCCGGACACCCACCGGGGAGCTGTTTTTT,CASSFRTPTGELFF
12,TRBJ2-5,TRBV4-1,.,.,TGCGCCAGCAGCCAAGATCCCGAGACCCAGTACTTC,CASSQDPETQYF
12,TRBJ1-2,TRBV30,.,.,TGTGCCTGGAGTACAGATCCCTATGGCTACACCTTC,CAWSTDPYGYTF
15,TRBJ2-7,TRBV4-1,TRBD1,.,TGCGCCAGCAGCCAGAAGGACAGGGAAGGGTACGAGCAGTACTTC,CASSQKDREGYEQYF
13,TRBJ2-7,TRBV30,TRBD1,.,TGTGCCTGGCGGGACAGGGTCTCCTACGAGCAGTACTTC,CAWRDRVSYEQYF
19,TRBJ1-6,TRBV10-2,.,.,TGCGCCAGCAGCGGGGGACAAGGAGGGCTAAGCTCCTATAATTCACCCCTCCACTTT,CASSGGQGGLSSYNSPLHF
12,TRBJ2-5,TRBV14,.,many,TGTGCCAGCAGCCGAGATCGGGAGACCCAGTACTTC,CASSRDRETQYF
16,TRBJ2-5,TRBV5-1,TRBD1,.,TGCGCCAGCAGCTTGGCCGACGAGACAGGGAAAGAGACCCAGTACTTC,CASSLADETGKETQYF
14,TRBJ1-6,TRBV6-5,.,once,TGTGCCAGCAGAGAGGACTCCTATAATTCACCCCTCCACTTT,CASREDSYNSPLHF
11,TRBJ1-4,TRBV5-6,.,.,TGTGCCAGCAGCTCTAATGAAAAACTGTTTTTT,CASSSNEKLFF
14,TRBJ1-1,TRBV11-2,.,.,TGTGCCAGCACCCACTCCTACGGAAACACTGAAGCTTTCTTT,CASTHSYGNTEAFF
15,TRBJ2-5,TRBV5-1,TRBD2,.,TGCGCCAGCAGCTTAACTAGCGGGCCCCAAGAGACCCAGTACTTC,CASSLTSGPQETQYF